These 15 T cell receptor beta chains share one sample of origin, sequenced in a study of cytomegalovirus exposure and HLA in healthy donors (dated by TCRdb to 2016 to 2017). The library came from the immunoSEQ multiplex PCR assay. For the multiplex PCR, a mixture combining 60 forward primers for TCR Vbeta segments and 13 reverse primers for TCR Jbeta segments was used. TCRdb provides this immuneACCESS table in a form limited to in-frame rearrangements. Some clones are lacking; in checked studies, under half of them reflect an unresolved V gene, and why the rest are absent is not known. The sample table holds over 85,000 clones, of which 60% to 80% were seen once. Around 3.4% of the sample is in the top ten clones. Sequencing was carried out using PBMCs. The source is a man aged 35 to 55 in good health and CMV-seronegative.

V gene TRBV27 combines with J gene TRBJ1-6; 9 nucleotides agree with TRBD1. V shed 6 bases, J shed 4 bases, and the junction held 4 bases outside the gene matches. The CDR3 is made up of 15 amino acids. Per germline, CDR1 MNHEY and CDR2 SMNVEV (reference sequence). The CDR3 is CASRFGQGYNSPLHF. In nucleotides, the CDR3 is TGTGCCAGCAGGTTCGGACAGGGGTATAATTCACCCCTCCACTTT.

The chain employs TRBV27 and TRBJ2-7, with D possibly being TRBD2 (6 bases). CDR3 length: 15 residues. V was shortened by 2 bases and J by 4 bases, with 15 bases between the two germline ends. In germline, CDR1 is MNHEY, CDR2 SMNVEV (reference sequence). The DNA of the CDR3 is TGTGCCAGCAGTTTACAAGGCGGGATTCAATACGAGCAGTACTTC. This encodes CASSLQGGIQYEQYF.

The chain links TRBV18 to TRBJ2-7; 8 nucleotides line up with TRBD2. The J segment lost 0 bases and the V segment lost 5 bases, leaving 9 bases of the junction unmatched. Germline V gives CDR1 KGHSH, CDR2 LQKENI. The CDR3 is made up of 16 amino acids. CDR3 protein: CASSGKSGGSSYEQYF. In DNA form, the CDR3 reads TGTGCCAGCTCAGGAAAGAGCGGGGGAAGCTCCTACGAGCAGTACTTC.

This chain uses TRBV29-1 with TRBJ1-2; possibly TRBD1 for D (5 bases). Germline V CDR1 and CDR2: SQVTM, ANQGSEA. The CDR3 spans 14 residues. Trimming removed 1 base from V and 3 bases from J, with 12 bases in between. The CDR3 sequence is CSVEGGVSDYGYTF. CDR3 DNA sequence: TGCAGCGTTGAAGGGGGGGTCAGTGACTATGGCTACACCTTC.

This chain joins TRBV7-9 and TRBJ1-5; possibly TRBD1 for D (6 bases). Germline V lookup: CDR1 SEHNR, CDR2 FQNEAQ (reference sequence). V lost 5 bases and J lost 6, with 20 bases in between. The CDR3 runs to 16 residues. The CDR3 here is CASSHFSGGAVQPQHF. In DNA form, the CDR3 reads TGTGCCAGCAGCCATTTTAGTGGGGGGGCAGTTCAGCCCCAGCATTTT.

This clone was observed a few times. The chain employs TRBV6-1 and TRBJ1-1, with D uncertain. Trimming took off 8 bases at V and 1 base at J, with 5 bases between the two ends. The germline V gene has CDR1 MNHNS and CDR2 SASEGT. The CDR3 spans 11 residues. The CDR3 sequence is CASGRNTEAFF. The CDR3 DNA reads TGTGCCAGCGGCCGGAACACTGAAGCTTTCTTT.

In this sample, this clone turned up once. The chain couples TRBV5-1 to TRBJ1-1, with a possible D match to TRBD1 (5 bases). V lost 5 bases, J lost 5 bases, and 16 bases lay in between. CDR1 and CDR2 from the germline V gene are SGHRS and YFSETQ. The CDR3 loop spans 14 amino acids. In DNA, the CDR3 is TGCGCCAGCAGTCCACAGGTGGATAGGACTGAAGCTTTCTTT. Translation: CASSPQVDRTEAFF.

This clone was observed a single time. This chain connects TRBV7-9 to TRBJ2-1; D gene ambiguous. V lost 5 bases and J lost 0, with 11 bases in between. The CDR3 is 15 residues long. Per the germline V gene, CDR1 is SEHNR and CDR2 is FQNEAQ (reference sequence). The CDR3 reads CASSARRSSYNEQFF. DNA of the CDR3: TGTGCCAGCAGCGCCCGTAGGAGCTCCTACAATGAGCAGTTCTTC.

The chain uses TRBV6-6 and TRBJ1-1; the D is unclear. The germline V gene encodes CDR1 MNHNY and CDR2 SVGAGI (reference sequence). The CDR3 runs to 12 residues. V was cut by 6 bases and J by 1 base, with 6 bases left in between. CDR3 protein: CASSHQNTEAFF. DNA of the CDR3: TGTGCCAGCAGCCATCAGAACACTGAAGCTTTCTTT.

In DNA form, the CDR3 reads TGCGCCAGCAGAGGGGGCCTGGGGCCCACAGATACGCAGTATTTT. It is translated as CASRGGLGPTDTQYF. V is TRBV5-1 and J is TRBJ2-3; TRBD1 agrees at 7 bases. The CDR3 totals 15 residues. The V and J ends lost 5 bases and 2 bases, in that order; junction bases with no gene match: 8. CDR1 is SGHRS and CDR2 is YFSETQ in the germline V gene.

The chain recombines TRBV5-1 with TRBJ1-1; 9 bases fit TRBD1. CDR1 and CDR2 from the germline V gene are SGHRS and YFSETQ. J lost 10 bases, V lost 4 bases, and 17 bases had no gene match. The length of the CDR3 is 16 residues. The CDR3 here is CASSPKPGQGGLGAFF. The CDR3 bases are TGCGCCAGCAGCCCTAAACCGGGACAGGGAGGGTTGGGAGCTTTCTTT.

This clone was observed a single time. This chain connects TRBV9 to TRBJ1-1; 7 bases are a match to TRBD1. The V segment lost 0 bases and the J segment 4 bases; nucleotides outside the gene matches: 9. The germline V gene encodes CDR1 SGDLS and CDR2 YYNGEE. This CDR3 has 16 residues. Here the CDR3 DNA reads TGTGCCAGCAGCGTAGCGGGGACAGCCTGGGGCACTGAAGCTTTCTTT. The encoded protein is CASSVAGTAWGTEAFF.

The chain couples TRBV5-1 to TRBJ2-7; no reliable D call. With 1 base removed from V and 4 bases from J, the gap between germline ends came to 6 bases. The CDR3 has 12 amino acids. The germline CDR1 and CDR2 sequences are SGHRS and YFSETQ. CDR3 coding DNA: TGCGCCAGCAGCTTGTCTTCTTACGAGCAGTACTTC. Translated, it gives CASSLSSYEQYF.

CDR3 coding DNA: TGTGCCAGCAGTGACGTGGACAGGGGAAGGGATCAGCCCCAGCATTTT. It yields the protein CASSDVDRGRDQPQHF. The chain has TRBV6-1 and TRBJ1-5; 9 nucleotides align to TRBD1. The CDR3 runs to 16 residues. CDR1 is MNHNS, CDR2 SASEGT, per germline. Unmatched junction bases numbered 8, after V lost 3 bases and J lost 5 bases.

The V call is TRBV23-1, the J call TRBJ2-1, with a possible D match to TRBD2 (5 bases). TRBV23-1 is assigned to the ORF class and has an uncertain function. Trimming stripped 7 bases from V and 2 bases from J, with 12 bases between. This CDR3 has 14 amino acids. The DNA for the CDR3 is TGCGCCAGCATGAGGGTTTGCCCCTACAATGAGCAGTTCTTC. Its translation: CASMRVCPYNEQFF.